This record looks at one T cell receptor beta chain sequence and its context. This record comes from a study of T cells after yellow fever vaccination. TCRdb itself ran the 5' RACE reads through MiXCR, one entry per CDR3 protein. The data show fewer than 500,000 distinct CDR3 sequences, with approximately 19% seen just once and roughly a sixth held by the top ten. V lost 6 bases to trimming and J lost 2 bases, with 5 bases between them. CDR3 length: 11 residues. Germline loops: CDR1 WSHSY, CDR2 SAAADI. The chain is built from TRBV10-2 and TRBJ2-7; a possible D gene is TRBD2 (5 bases). This TCR was recovered from a man in his late teens or twenties who received the YFV17D yellow fever vaccine. The sample in question was PBMCs, obtained before the yellow fever booster vaccination. The CDR3 DNA sequence: TGCGCCAGCAGGGAGGCCTACGAGCAGTACTTC. Translation gives CASREAYEQYF.